This T cell receptor beta chain was documented in a study of post-analysis software for immune sequencing data (dated by TCRdb to 2015 to 2017). In the study overall: Disease courses on record covered relapsing-remitting, secondary progressive and progressive-relapsing multiple sclerosis, though some patients had no subtype annotation. A subset of samples was prepared in parallel using single-end sample barcoding, then pooled and co-amplified after Illumina adapter ligation. The patient repertoires were set against around ten previously published healthy control repertoires from donors whose ages ranged from roughly 6 to 26 years. Paper-wide results and their limitations: Normalized Chao1 diversity was significantly lower in multiple sclerosis patients than controls, suggesting substantial peripheral T-cell clonal expansion. The multiple sclerosis patient group was slightly younger than the control group. Direct clustering with F measure showed strong co-clustering of samples prepared in the same batch, prompting a batch-effect correction.

To demonstrate the VDJtools post-analysis software, the study profiled TCR beta repertoires from the peripheral blood of approximately twelve young patients with multiple sclerosis. The multiple sclerosis patients were children and adolescents ranging in age from about 6 to 16 years. The library relied on PCR. Sequencing used an Illumina HiSeq 2500. Unique molecular identifiers were incorporated into TCR beta cDNA libraries to reduce PCR and sequencing biases. Roughly 0.5 million cDNA molecules were obtained per 1 to 10 million input T cells, so each molecule approximated one T cell. Patient libraries were prepared and sequenced with the same protocol used for the earlier healthy control dataset. Samples belonging to the same batch were prepared together, multiplexed and sequenced on a shared HiSeq lane. For the original study's pipeline: Raw barcoded reads were processed with MIGEC, discarding single-read molecular identifier groups before consensus assembly and CDR3 extraction. VDJtools was used for post-analysis of the clonotype tables, and diversity was normalized by down-sampling every dataset to the size of the smallest sample. In repertoire overlap clustering, CDR3 amino acid sequences, but not nucleotide sequences, were matched to correct batch-related cross-sample contamination. Clones were called with MiXCR by TCRdb after fastp trimmed the public reads at Q25, and only in-frame beta chains were retained. Entries are consolidated by CDR3 protein sequence, retaining the most common genes and DNA. The V and J calls here are based on TCRdb, not the publication. The sample table contains roughly 870,000 distinct CDR3 sequences; only one count was recorded for roughly 50% of them. Under 6% of the sample comes from the top ten.

This clonotype was seen more than once but under ten times. Its antigen remains undetermined. No much larger clone is present one base from it, and per-base qualities are unavailable. The TCR comes from a girl aged 5 to 17 with multiple sclerosis. The material sequenced was blood.

The CDR3: CSGRDSFYEQYF. The base sequence is TGCAGCGGGCGGGACAGCTTCTACGAGCAGTACTTC. The chain is assembled from TRBV29-1 and TRBJ2-7; the best D guess is TRBD1, with 7 bases matching. The germline V gene sets CDR1 to SQVTM and CDR2 to ANQGSEA. Including cysteine and phenylalanine, the CDR3 has 12 amino acids. CDR3 DNA is the only sequence kept; it has 36 bases, read in frame from the first base. Cut back by 7 bases and 3 bases, the V and J ends lie 13 bases apart.